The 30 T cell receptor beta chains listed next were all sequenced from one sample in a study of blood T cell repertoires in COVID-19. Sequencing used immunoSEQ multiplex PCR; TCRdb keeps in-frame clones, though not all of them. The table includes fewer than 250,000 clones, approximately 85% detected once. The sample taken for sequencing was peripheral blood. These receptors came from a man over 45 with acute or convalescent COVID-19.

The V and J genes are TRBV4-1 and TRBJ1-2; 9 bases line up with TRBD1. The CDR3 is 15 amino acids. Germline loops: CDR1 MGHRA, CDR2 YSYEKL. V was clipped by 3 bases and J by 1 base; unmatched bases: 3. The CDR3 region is CASSHPGQGNYGYTF. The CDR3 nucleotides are TGCGCCAGCAGCCACCCGGGACAGGGTAACTATGGCTACACCTTC.

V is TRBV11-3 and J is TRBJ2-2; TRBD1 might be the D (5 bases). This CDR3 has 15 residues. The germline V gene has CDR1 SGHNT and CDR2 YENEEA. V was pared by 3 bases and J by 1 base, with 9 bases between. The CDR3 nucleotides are TGTGCCAGCAGCTTCGGACACCAGAACACCGGGGAGCTGTTTTTT. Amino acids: CASSFGHQNTGELFF.

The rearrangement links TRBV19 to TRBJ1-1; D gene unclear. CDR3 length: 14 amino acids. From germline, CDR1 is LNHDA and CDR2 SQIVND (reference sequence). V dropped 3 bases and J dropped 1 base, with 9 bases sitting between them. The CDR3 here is CASSMRFANTEAFF. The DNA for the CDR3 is TGTGCCAGTAGTATGAGGTTTGCGAACACTGAAGCTTTCTTT. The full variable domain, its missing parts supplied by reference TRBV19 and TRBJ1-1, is DGGITQSPKYLFRKEGQNVTLSCEQNLNHDAMYWYRQDPGQGLRLIYYSQIVNDFQKGDIAEGYSVSREKKESFPLTVTSAQKNPTAFYLCASSMRFANTEAFFGQGTRLTVV.

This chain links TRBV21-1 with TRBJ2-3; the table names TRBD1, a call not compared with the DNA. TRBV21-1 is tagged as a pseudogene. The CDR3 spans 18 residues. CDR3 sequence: CASSKSCPIQQFTDTQYF. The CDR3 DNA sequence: TGTGCCAGCAGCAAATCCTGCCCGATACAGCAATTCACAGATACGCAGTATTTT.

CDR3 nucleotide sequence: TGTGCCAGCAGAGTCGGGAATCAGCCCCAGCATTTT. Translation gives CASRVGNQPQHF. V and J are TRBV27 and TRBJ1-5, with no clear D. The V gene's germline CDR1 is MNHEY and CDR2 SMNVEV (reference sequence). The CDR3 extends over 12 amino acids. The V and J ends lost 6 bases and 4 bases respectively, with 7 bases between them.

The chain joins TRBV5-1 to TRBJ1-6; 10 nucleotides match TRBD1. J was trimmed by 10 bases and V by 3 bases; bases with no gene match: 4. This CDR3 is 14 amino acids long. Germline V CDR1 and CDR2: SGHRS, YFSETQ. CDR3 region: CASSSGTGASPLHF. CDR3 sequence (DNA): TGCGCCAGCAGCTCAGGGACAGGGGCCTCACCCCTCCACTTT.

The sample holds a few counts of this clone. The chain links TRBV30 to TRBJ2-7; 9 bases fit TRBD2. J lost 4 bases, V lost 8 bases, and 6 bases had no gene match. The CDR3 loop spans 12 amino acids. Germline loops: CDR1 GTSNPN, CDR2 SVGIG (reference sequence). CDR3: CAGRLAGYEQYF. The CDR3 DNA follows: TGTGCCGGGCGTCTAGCGGGATACGAGCAGTACTTC.

The CDR3 region has the DNA TGTGCCAGTAGCGACACCATGCGGGAGGTGACAGATACGCAGTATTTT. Translated: CASSDTMREVTDTQYF. The V call is TRBV19, the J call TRBJ2-3; 8 nucleotides line up with TRBD2. The V gene end was trimmed by 6 bases and the J gene end by 3 bases; junction bases not matched to a gene: 11. Germline V CDR1 and CDR2: LNHDA, SQIVND (reference sequence). The CDR3 spans 16 residues.

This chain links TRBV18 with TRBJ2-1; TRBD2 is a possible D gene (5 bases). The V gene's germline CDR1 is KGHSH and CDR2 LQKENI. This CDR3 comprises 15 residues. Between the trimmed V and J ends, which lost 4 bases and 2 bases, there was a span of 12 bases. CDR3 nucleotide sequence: TGTGCCAGCTCACTCGGGGAAGTCACCTACAATGAGCAGTTCTTC. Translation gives CASSLGEVTYNEQFF.

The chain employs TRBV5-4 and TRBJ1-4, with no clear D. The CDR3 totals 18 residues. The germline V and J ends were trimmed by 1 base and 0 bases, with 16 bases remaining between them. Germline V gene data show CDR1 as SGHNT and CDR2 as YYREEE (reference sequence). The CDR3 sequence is CASSLRGSVPPTNEKLFF. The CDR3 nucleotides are TGTGCCAGCAGCTTGAGAGGCAGTGTGCCTCCAACTAATGAAAAACTGTTTTTT.

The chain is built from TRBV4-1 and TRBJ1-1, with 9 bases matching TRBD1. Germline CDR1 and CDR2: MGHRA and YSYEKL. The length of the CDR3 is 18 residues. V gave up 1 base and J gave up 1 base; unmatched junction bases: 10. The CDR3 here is CASSQGEPGTGSNTEAFF. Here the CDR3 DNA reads TGCGCCAGCAGCCAAGGGGAACCCGGGACAGGGTCGAACACTGAAGCTTTCTTT.

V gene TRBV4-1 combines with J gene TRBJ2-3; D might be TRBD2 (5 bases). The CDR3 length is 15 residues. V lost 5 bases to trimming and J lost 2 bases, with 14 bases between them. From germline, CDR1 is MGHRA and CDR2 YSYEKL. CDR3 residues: CASSLRLEVTDTQYF. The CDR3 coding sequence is TGCGCCAGCAGCTTACGACTGGAGGTCACAGATACGCAGTATTTT.

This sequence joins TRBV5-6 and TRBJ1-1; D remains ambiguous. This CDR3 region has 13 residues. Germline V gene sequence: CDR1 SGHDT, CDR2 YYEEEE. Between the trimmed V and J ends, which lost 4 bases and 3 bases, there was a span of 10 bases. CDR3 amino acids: CASSTVSDTEAFF. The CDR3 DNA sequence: TGTGCCAGCAGCACAGTTAGCGACACTGAAGCTTTCTTT.

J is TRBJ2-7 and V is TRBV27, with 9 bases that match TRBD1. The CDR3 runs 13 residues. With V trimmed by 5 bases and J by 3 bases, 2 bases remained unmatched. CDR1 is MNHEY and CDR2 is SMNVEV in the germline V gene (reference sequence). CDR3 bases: TGTGCCAGCAGTCGGACAGGGGTCTACGAGCAGTACTTC. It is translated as CASSRTGVYEQYF.

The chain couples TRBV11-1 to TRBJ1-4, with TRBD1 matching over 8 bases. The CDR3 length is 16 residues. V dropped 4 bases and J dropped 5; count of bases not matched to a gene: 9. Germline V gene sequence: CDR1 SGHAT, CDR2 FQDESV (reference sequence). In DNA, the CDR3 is TGTGCCAGCAGCTCGGGACAGGCTCCTGGCAATGAAAAACTGTTTTTT. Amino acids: CASSSGQAPGNEKLFF.

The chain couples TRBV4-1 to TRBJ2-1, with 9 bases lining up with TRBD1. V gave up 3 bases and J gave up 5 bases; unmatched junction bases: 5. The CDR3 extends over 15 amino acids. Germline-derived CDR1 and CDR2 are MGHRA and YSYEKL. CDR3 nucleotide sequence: TGCGCCAGCAGCCAGGGGACAGGGATAGACAATGAGCAGTTCTTC. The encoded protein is CASSQGTGIDNEQFF.

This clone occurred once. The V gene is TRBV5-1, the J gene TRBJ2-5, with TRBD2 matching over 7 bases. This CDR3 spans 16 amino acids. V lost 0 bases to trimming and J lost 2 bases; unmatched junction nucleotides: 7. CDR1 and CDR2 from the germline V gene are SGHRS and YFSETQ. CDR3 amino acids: CASSLVAGLEQETQYF. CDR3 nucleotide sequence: TGCGCCAGCAGCTTGGTAGCGGGTCTGGAGCAAGAGACCCAGTACTTC.

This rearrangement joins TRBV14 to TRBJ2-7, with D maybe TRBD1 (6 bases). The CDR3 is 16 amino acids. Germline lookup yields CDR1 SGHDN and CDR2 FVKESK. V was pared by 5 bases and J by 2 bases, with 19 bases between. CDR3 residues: CASSGSGQIFTYEQYF. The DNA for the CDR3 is TGTGCCAGCAGCGGCTCGGGACAAATCTTTACCTACGAGCAGTACTTC.

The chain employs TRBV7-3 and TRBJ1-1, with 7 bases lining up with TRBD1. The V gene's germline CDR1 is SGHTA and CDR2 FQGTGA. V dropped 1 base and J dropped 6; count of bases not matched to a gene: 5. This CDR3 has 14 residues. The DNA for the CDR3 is TGTGCCAGCAGCTTAAGTGGGACAGACCCTGAAGCTTTCTTT. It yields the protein CASSLSGTDPEAFF.

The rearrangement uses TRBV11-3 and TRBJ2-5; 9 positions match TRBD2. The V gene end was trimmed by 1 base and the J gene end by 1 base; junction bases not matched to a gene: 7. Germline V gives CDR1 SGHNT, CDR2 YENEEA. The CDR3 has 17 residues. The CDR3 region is CASSLAPSTSGQETQYF. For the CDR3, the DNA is TGTGCCAGCAGCTTAGCCCCCTCGACTAGCGGCCAAGAGACCCAGTACTTC.

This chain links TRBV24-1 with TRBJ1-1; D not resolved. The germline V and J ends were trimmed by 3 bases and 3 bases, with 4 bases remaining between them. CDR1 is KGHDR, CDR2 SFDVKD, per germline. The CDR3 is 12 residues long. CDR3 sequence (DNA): TGTGCCACCAGTGATCAGGACACTGAAGCTTTCTTT. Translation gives CATSDQDTEAFF.

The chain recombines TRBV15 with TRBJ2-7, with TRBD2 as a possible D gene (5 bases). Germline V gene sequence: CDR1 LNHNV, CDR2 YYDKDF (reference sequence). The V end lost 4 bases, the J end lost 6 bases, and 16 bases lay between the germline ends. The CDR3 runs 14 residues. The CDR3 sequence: CATSIPGIGVEQYF. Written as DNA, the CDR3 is TGTGCCACCAGCATTCCCGGGATTGGTGTCGAGCAGTACTTC.

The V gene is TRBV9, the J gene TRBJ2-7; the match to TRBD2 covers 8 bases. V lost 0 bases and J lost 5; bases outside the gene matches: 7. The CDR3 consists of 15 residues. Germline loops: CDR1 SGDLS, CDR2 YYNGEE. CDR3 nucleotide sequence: TGTGCCAGCAGCGTAGGGGGGACTAGATCGGACGAGCAGTACTTC. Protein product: CASSVGGTRSDEQYF.

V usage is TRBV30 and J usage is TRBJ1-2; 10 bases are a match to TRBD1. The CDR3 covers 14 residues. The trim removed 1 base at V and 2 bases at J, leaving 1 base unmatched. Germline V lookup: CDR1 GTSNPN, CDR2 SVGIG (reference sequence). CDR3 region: CAWSAGQGNYGYTF. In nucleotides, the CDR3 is TGTGCCTGGAGTGCGGGACAGGGGAACTATGGCTACACCTTC. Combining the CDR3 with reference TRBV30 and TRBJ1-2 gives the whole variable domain SQTIHQWPATLVQPVGSPLSLECTVEGTSNPNLYWYRQAAGRGLQLLFYSVGIGQISSEVPQNLSASRPQDRQFILSSKKLLLSDSGFYLCAWSAGQGNYGYTFGSGTRLTVV.

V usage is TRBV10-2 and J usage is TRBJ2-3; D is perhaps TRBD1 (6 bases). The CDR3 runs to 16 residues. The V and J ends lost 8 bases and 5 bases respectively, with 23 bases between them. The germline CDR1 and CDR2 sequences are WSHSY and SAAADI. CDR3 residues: CASVVRWQGSGDTQYF. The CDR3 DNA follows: TGCGCCAGCGTTGTTCGTTGGCAGGGGAGCGGAGATACGCAGTATTTT.

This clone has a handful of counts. Written as DNA, the CDR3 is TGTGCCAGCTCACCATCCGAGGGGGTCGCTGAAGCTTTCTTT. The encoded protein is CASSPSEGVAEAFF. The chain couples TRBV18 to TRBJ1-1, with a tentative D call TRBD1 (6 bases). The germline CDR1 and CDR2 sequences are KGHSH and LQKENI. Trimming stripped 2 bases from V and 6 bases from J, with 13 bases between. The CDR3 is made up of 14 amino acids.

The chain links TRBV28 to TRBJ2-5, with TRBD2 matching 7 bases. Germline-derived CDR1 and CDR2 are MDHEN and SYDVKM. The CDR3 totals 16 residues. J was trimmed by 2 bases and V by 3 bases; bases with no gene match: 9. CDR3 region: CASSLVLAALQETQYF. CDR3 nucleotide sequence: TGTGCCAGCAGTTTGGTCCTAGCGGCCTTACAAGAGACCCAGTACTTC.

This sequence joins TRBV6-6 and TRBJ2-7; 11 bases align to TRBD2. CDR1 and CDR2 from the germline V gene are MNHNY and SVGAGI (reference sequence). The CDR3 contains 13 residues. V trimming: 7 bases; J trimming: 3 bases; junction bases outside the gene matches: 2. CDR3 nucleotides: TGTGCCAGCACCCTAGCGGGAGGCTACGAGCAGTACTTC. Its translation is CASTLAGGYEQYF.

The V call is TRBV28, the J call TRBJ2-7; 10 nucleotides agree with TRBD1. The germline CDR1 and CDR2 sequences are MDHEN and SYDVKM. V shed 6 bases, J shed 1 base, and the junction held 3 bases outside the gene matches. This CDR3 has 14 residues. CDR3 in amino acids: CASSLDRGSYEQYF. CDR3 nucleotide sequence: TGTGCCAGCAGCCTGGACAGGGGGTCCTACGAGCAGTACTTC.

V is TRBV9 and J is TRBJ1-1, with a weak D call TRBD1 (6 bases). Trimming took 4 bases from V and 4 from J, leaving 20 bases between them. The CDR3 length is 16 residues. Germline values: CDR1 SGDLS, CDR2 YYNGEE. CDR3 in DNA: TGTGCCAGCAGCTTACTGTCTCAGGGGTATCCCACTGAAGCTTTCTTT. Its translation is CASSLLSQGYPTEAFF.